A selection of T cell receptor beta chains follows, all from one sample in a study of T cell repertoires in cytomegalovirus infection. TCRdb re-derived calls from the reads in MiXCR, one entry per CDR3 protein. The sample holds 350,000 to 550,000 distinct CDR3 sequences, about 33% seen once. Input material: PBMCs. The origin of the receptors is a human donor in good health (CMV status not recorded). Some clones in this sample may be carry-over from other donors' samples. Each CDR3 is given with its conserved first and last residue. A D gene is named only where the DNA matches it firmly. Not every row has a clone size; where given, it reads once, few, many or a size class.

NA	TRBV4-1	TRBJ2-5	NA	CASSHLGQSETQYF	TGCGCCAGCAGCCACCTCGGACAGTCAGAGACCCAGTACTTC
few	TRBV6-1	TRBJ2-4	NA	CASSEADAWINIQYF	TGTGCCAGCAGTGAAGCGGACGCGTGGATAAACATTCAGTACTTC
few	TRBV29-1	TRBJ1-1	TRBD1	CSVERRTGTEAFF	TGCAGCGTTGAAAGGAGGACAGGGACTGAAGCTTTCTTT
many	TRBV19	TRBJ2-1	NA	CATGQPRLGLDEQFF	TGTGCCACGGGACAACCCCGCCTAGGTCTCGATGAGCAGTTCTTC
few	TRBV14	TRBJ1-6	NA	CASSQSTRDQLHF	TGTGCCAGCAGCCAGTCCACCCGGGATCAACTCCACTTT
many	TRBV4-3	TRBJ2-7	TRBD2	CASSQTGLGAEQYF	TGCGCCAGCAGCCAAACCGGACTAGGGGCCGAGCAGTACTTC
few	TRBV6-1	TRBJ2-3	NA	CASSPTATDTQYF	TGTGCCAGCAGTCCTACTGCTACAGATACGCAGTATTTT
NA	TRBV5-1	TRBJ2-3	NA	CASSFGDRDAKTDTQYF	TGCGCCAGCAGCTTTGGGGACCGGGACGCAAAGACAGATACGCAGTATTTT
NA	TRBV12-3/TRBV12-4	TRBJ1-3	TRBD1	CASRLTGISGNTIYF	TGTGCCAGCAGATTGACAGGGATCTCTGGAAACACCATATATTTT
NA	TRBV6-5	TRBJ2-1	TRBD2	CASSYSSSGGAGEQFF	TGTGCCAGCAGTTACTCGAGTAGCGGGGGGGCCGGTGAGCAGTTCTTC
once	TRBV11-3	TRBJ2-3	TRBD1	CASSPTGQTGTDMQYF	TGTGCCAGCAGCCCCACGGGACAGACTGGCACAGATATGCAGTATTTT